This TCR beta chain was identified in a study of molecular identifiers for immune sequencing clone quantification. Findings and caveats of the study: Spiked Jurkat TCR RNA from one cell was reportedly detectable among approximately 1 million naive cells. Same-barcode identical TCR molecules could make highly expanded clones look smaller than they are.

Comment on this clonotype: The antigen is not known.

TCRdb re-analysed the PCR reads in MiXCR, keeping a single row per CDR3 protein. The sample records some 580,000 distinct CDR3 sequences, 25% being singletons. Using a CD8+CD4-CCR7+CD45RA+ phenotype, naive CD8 T cells were sorted. The specimen was naive CD8+ T cells from blood, with Jurkat cell RNA spiked in. Documented subset: FACS-sorted CD8+CD4-CCR7+CD45RA+ naive T cells. This clonotype was obtained from a human donor in good health. Some libraries in this study had Jurkat cell RNA spiked in.

CDR3 residues: CASSGGVSNQPQHF. The CDR3 region has the DNA TGTGCCAGCAGTGGAGGTGTGAGCAATCAGCCCCAGCATTTT. The rearrangement joins TRBV6-5 to TRBJ1-5; D remains unclear. CDR1 is MNHEY, CDR2 SVGAGI, per germline. Trimming cost V 5 bases and J 1 base, with 9 bases left between them. CDR3 length: 14 amino acids.